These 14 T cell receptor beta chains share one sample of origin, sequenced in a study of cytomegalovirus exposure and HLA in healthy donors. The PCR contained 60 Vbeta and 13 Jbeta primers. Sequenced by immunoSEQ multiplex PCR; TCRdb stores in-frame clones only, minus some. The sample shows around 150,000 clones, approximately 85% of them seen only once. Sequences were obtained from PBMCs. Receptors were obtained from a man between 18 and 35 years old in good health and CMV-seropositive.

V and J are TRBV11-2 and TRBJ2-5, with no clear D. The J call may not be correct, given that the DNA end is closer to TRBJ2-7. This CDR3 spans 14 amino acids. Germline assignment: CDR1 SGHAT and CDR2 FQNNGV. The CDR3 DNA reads TGTGCCAGCAGCTTAAGTGTCTTCTCCTACGAGCAGTACTTC. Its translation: CASSLSVFSYEQYF.

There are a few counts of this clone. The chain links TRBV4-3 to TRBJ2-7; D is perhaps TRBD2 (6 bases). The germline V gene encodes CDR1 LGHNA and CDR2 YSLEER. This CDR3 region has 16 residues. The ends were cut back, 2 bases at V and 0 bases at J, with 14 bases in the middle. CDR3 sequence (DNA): TGCGCCAGCAGCCAACACTCCGGGACTCTCTCCTACGAGCAGTACTTC. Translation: CASSQHSGTLSYEQYF.

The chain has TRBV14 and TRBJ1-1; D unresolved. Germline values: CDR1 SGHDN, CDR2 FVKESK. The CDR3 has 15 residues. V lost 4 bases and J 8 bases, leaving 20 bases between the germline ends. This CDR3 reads CASSPLGLQRIEAFF. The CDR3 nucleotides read TGTGCCAGCAGCCCACTCGGGCTACAGCGGATAGAAGCTTTCTTT.

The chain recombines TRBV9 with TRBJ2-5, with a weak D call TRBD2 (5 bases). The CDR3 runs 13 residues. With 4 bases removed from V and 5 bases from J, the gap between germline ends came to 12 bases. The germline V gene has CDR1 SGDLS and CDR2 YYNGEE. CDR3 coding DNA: TGTGCCAGCAGCCCGGGAATCATGGAGACCCAGTACTTC. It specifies CASSPGIMETQYF.

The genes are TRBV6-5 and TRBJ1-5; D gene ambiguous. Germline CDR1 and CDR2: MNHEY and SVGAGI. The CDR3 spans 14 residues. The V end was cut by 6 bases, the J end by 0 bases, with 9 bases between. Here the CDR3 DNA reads TGTGCCAGCAGAGATCCCGGTAGCAATCAGCCCCAGCATTTT. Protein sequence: CASRDPGSNQPQHF.

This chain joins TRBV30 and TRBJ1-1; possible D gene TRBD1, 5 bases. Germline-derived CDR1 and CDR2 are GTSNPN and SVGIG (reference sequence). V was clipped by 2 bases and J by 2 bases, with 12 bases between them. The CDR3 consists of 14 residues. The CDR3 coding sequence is TGTGCCTGGAGTTCGACAGTGTATAACACTGAAGCTTTCTTT. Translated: CAWSSTVYNTEAFF.

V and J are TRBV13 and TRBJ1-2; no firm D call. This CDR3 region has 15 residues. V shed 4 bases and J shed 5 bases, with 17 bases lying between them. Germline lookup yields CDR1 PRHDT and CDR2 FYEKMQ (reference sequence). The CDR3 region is CASSSRGLPSYGYTF. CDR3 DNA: TGTGCCAGCAGCTCACGAGGGTTACCATCTTATGGCTACACCTTC.

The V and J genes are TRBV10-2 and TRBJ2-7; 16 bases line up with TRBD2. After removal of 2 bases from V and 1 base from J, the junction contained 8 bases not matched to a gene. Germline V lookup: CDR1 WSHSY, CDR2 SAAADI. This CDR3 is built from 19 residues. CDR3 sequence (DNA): TGCGCCAGCAGTGAGCAGCCGGGACTAGCGGGGGGGAAGTCCTACGAGCAGTACTTC. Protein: CASSEQPGLAGGKSYEQYF.

The CDR3 sequence: CSVADIFYEQYF. CDR3 sequence (DNA): TGCAGCGTTGCGGACATATTCTACGAGCAGTACTTC. The J gene is TRBJ2-7, the V gene TRBV29-1; possibly TRBD1 for D (5 bases). Trimming took 4 bases from V and 3 from J, leaving 10 bases between them. The CDR3 extends over 12 amino acids. Germline-derived CDR1 and CDR2 are SQVTM and ANQGSEA.

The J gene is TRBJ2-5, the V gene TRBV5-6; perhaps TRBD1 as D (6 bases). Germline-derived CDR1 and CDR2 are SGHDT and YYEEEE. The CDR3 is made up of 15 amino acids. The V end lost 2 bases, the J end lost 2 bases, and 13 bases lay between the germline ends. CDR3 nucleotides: TGTGCCAGCAGCTTATCACAGGGCACGCAAGAGACCCAGTACTTC. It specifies CASSLSQGTQETQYF.

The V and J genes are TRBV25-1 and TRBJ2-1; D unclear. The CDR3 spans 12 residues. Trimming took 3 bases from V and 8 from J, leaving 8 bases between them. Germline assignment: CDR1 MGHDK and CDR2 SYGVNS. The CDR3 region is CASSEEWHEQFF. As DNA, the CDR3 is TGTGCCAGCAGTGAGGAGTGGCATGAGCAGTTCTTC.

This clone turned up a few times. The CDR3 here is CASSFQGGRNSPLHF. The CDR3 DNA is TGTGCCAGCAGCTTCCAGGGGGGTCGGAATTCACCCCTCCACTTT. The chain carries TRBV5-5 and TRBJ1-6; 7 bases agree with TRBD1. In germline, CDR1 is SGHKS, CDR2 YYEKEE (reference sequence). Trimming removed 2 bases from V and 7 bases from J; junction bases left unmatched: 6. This CDR3 spans 15 amino acids.

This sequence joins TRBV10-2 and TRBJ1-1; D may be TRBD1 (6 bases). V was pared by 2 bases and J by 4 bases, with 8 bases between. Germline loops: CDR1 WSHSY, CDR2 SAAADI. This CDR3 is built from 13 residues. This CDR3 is CASSEQGFTEAFF. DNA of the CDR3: TGCGCCAGCAGTGAGCAGGGGTTCACTGAAGCTTTCTTT.

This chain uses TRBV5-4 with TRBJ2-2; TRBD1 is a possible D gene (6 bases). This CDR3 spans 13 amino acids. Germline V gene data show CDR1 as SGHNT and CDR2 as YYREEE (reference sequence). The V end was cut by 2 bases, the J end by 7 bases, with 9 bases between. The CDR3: CASSFRGGGELFF. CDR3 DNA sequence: TGTGCCAGCAGCTTTCGAGGGGGCGGGGAGCTGTTTTTT.